A selection of T cell receptor beta chains follows, all from one sample in a study of Ad26.COV2.S vaccination and SARS-CoV-2 variants. TCRdb keeps only in-frame clones here, not all; method: immunoSEQ multiplex PCR. The data hold some 370,000 clones, with roughly 80% observed a single time. This specimen consisted of peripheral blood, obtained in a trial of Ad26.COV2.S vaccine versus placebo. These receptor sequences come from a person aged 18-60 years who received the Ad26.COV2.S COVID-19 vaccine or a placebo. CDR3s include the opening cysteine and the closing phenylalanine or tryptophan. A D gene is named only where the DNA matches it firmly. The size field is filled for only some rows; it gives once, few, many or a size class.

12	TRBJ1-1	TRBD1	TRBV12-3/TRBV12-4	.	CASSTGQGEAFF	TGTGCCAGCAGTACAGGACAGGGGGAAGCTTTCTTT
12	TRBJ1-1	.	TRBV28	.	CASSLSGGEAFF	TGTGCCAGCAGTTTATCGGGGGGAGAAGCTTTCTTT
14	TRBJ1-6	.	TRBV6-5	.	CASSYTNHNSPLHF	TGTGCCAGCAGTTACACCAACCATAATTCACCCCTCCACTTT
11	TRBJ1-1	.	TRBV21-1	few	CASGARAVAFF	TGTGCCAGCGGGGCGAGGGCGGTGGCTTTCTTT
12	TRBJ1-1	TRBD1	TRBV2	few	CASRDRGREAFF	TGTGCCAGCAGAGACAGGGGGCGAGAAGCTTTCTTT
15	TRBJ1-2	TRBD1	TRBV14	.	CASSQSRGTGGGYTF	TGTGCCAGCAGCCAGTCTCGCGGGACAGGGGGTGGCTACACCTTC
13	TRBJ2-7	TRBD1	TRBV23-1	.	CASGDRGRDEQYF	TGCGCCAGCGGGGACAGGGGTAGGGACGAGCAGTACTTC
14	TRBJ2-7	.	TRBV7-9	.	CASSPPWGVYEQYF	TGTGCCAGCAGCCCCCCCTGGGGTGTCTACGAGCAGTACTTC
15	TRBJ1-5	.	TRBV19	.	CASSIAVFSNQPQHF	TGTGCCAGTAGTATCGCAGTTTTTAGCAATCAGCCCCAGCATTTT
13	TRBJ1-1	.	TRBV10-3	.	CAISSLSGAVAFF	TGTGCCATCAGCAGCCTAAGCGGGGCCGTAGCTTTCTTT
16	TRBJ2-7	.	TRBV6-4	.	CASSDWRQFCYYEQYF	TGTGCCAGCAGTGACTGGCGACAGTTTTGCTACTACGAGCAGTACTTC
14	TRBJ2-2	TRBD2	TRBV11-3	.	CASSFQGGPGELFF	TGTGCCAGCAGCTTCCAGGGAGGGCCCGGGGAGCTGTTTTTT
15	TRBJ2-7	.	TRBV5-1	.	CASSRLGRPDYEQYF	TGCGCCAGCAGCCGACTCGGACGGCCCGATTACGAGCAGTACTTC
15	TRBJ2-7	.	TRBV27	.	CASSLFGREGDEQYF	TGTGCCAGCAGTTTATTCGGCAGGGAAGGGGACGAGCAGTACTTC
15	TRBJ2-5	TRBD2	TRBV7-9	.	CASRLPAGVGETQYF	TGTGCCAGCAGACTCCCAGCGGGAGTTGGAGAGACCCAGTACTTC
13	TRBJ2-2	.	TRBV7-3	few	CASSRTNTGELFF	TGTGCCAGCAGCCGGACTAACACCGGGGAGCTGTTTTTT
14	TRBJ2-3	TRBD2	TRBV30	.	CAWSRTRGTDTQYF	TGTGCCTGGAGCCGGACTAGGGGCACAGATACGCAGTATTTT
17	TRBJ2-1	.	TRBV5-5	.	CASSSQTGSNSYNEQFF	TGTGCCAGCAGCTCCCAGACGGGCTCTAACTCCTACAATGAGCAGTTCTTC
16	TRBJ1-1	TRBD1	TRBV6-4	once	CASSELQGARDTEAFF	TGTGCCAGCAGTGAATTACAGGGGGCGCGAGATACTGAAGCTTTCTTT
15	TRBJ1-6	TRBD1	TRBV27	once	CASRRQGGDYSPLHF	TGTGCCAGCAGACGACAGGGAGGTGATTATTCACCCCTCCACTTT
16	TRBJ2-5	.	TRBV4-3	.	CASSQDLGRPEETQYF	TGCGCCAGCAGCCAAGATCTCGGGCGGCCAGAAGAGACCCAGTACTTC
14	TRBJ1-2	TRBD1	TRBV19	.	CASTHWDRGYGYTF	TGTGCCAGTACTCATTGGGACAGAGGCTATGGCTACACCTTC
13	TRBJ2-1	.	TRBV18	.	CASSPPPGNEQFF	TGTGCCAGCTCACCACCCCCCGGCAATGAGCAGTTCTTC
14	TRBJ2-1	.	TRBV7-2	few	CASSEAATYNEQFF	TGTGCCAGCAGCGAAGCGGCCACTTACAATGAGCAGTTCTTC
8	TRBJ2-2	.	TRBV7-9	.	CAVGELFF	TGTGCCGTCGGGGAGCTGTTTTTT
14	TRBJ2-7	TRBD2	TRBV28	.	CASSLLAGVREQYF	TGTGCCAGCAGTTTGCTAGCGGGAGTGAGGGAGCAGTACTTC
14	TRBJ2-2	.	TRBV3-1/TRBV3-2	.	CASRREGGTGELFF	TGTGCCAGCAGACGAGAAGGGGGCACCGGGGAGCTGTTTTTT
15	TRBJ1-1	.	TRBV6-5	.	CASSNPGGAGTEAFF	TGTGCCAGCTCAAACCCGGGGGGCGCGGGCACTGAAGCTTTCTTT
15	TRBJ2-1	TRBD2	TRBV18	.	CASSLAGGLYNEQFF	TGTGCCAGCTCACTAGCGGGAGGTCTATACAATGAGCAGTTCTTC
12	TRBJ1-5	.	TRBV19	.	CASWGVNQPQHF	TGTGCCAGTTGGGGAGTCAATCAGCCCCAGCATTTT
15	TRBJ2-1	.	TRBV27	.	CASSLSRVEGNEQFF	TGTGCCAGCAGTTTAAGCAGGGTAGAGGGGAATGAGCAGTTCTTC
12	TRBJ2-2	.	TRBV12-3/TRBV12-4	.	CGWAANTGELFF	TGTGGCTGGGCAGCGAACACCGGGGAGCTGTTTTTT
15	TRBJ1-2	TRBD1	TRBV5-1	.	CATRTGGAFAYGYTF	TGCGCCACCCGGACAGGGGGTGCTTTCGCCTATGGCTACACCTTC
12	TRBJ1-1	.	TRBV12-3/TRBV12-4	.	CASRILKTEAFF	TGTGCCAGCAGAATCCTAAAGACTGAAGCTTTCTTT
15	TRBJ1-2	.	TRBV5-1	.	CASSLVAGDRGGYTF	TGCGCCAGCAGCTTGGTGGCAGGGGACCGCGGTGGCTACACCTTC
15	TRBJ2-1	TRBD1	TRBV7-9	.	CASSMGTGGYNEQFF	TGTGCCAGCAGCATGGGGACAGGGGGCTACAATGAGCAGTTCTTC
12	TRBJ1-1	.	TRBV11-2	.	CASSPDRFEAFF	TGTGCCAGCAGCCCAGACAGGTTTGAAGCTTTCTTT
13	TRBJ2-7	.	TRBV30	.	CAWGWGPSYEQYF	TGTGCCTGGGGTTGGGGACCTTCCTACGAGCAGTACTTC
13	TRBJ1-5	.	TRBV19	.	CASSSTGYQPQHF	TGTGCCAGTAGTTCTACAGGATATCAGCCCCAGCATTTT
12	TRBJ2-7	.	TRBV6-2/TRBV6-3	.	CASSPVGYEQYF	TGTGCCAGCAGCCCAGTCGGCTACGAGCAGTACTTC
13	TRBJ1-5	TRBD1	TRBV29-1	once	CSVMGQNNQPQHF	TGCAGCGTAATGGGACAGAACAATCAGCCCCAGCATTTT
13	TRBJ1-2	.	TRBV24-1	.	CATSDLQGDGYTF	TGTGCCACCAGTGATCTCCAGGGTGATGGCTACACCTTC
13	TRBJ1-1	.	TRBV10-3	.	CAINPGAGTEAFF	TGTGCCATTAACCCGGGGGCAGGGACTGAAGCTTTCTTT
13	TRBJ2-4	.	TRBV19	.	CASDGGQQDIQYF	TGTGCCAGTGACGGGGGGCAGCAGGACATTCAGTACTTC
15	TRBJ1-4	.	TRBV9	.	CASSVAVGEGEKLFF	TGTGCCAGCAGCGTAGCGGTGGGGGAGGGTGAAAAACTGTTTTTT
13	TRBJ1-6	.	TRBV10-3	.	CAISPDGDSPLHF	TGTGCCATCAGCCCCGACGGGGATTCACCCCTCCACTTT
19	TRBJ2-3	TRBD2	TRBV5-1	.	CASSYNPGLAGGRADTQYF	TGCGCCAGCAGCTATAACCCGGGACTAGCGGGGGGACGTGCAGATACGCAGTATTTT
14	TRBJ2-1	.	TRBV10-2	.	CASSESTLYNEQFF	TGCGCCAGCAGTGAGTCGACCCTTTACAATGAGCAGTTCTTC
13	TRBJ1-1	.	TRBV7-3	.	CASSSQENTEAFF	TGTGCCAGCAGCTCCCAAGAGAACACTGAAGCTTTCTTT
15	TRBJ2-7	.	TRBV7-2	.	CASSLAAQRSYEQYF	TGTGCCAGCAGCTTAGCGGCTCAAAGGTCCTACGAGCAGTACTTC
17	TRBJ2-4	TRBD1	TRBV2	.	CASTSPRQGASKNIQYF	TGTGCCAGCACCTCCCCCCGACAGGGGGCATCCAAAAACATTCAGTACTTC